The entry below gives a single T cell receptor beta chain sequence along with its context. Its antigen is unknown. Germline V gives CDR1 SGHDT, CDR2 YYEEEE. Losses at the gene ends were 0 bases for V and 4 bases for J; bases not matched to a gene: 4. The CDR3 has 15 amino acids. TCRdb keeps only in-frame clones here, not all; method: immunoSEQ multiplex PCR. This table has fewer than 85,000 clones, approximately 80% appearing once. The sample originates from a study of OX40 agonist ivuxolimab in advanced cancers. Study-level findings and limits: Low normalized T-cell clonal expansion was additionally recorded for some nonresponders. Dosing at 0.1 to 3.0 mg/kg was accompanied by clonal expansion of CD4+ and CD8+ blood T cells by week 6.

The TCR sequence derives from an adult with an advanced solid tumor such as melanoma, head and neck, liver or kidney cancer. The source material was CD4+ or CD8+ T cells sorted from blood, sampled in a trial of the OX40 agonist ivuxolimab. The V call is TRBV5-6, the J call TRBJ1-1; 9 bases agree with TRBD1. This chain's CDR3 is CASSLGDRVGTEAFF. Here the CDR3 DNA reads TGTGCCAGCAGCTTGGGGGACAGGGTGGGCACTGAAGCTTTCTTT.